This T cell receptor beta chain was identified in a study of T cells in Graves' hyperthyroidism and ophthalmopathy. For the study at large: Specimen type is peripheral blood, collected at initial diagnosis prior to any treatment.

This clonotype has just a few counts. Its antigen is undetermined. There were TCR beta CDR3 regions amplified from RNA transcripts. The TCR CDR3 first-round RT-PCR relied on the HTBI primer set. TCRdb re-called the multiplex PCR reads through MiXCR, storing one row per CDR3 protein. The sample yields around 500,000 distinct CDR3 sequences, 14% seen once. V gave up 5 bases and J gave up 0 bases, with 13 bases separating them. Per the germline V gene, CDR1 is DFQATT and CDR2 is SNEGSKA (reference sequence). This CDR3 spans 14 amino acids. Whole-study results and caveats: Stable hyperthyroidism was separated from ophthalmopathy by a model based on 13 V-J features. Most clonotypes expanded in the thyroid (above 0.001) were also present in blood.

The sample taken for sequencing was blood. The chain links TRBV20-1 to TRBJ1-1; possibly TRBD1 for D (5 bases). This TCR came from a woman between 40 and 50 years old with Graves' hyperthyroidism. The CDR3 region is CSARGAQLNTEAFF. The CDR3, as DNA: TGCAGTGCTCGAGGGGCCCAATTGAACACTGAAGCTTTCTTT.